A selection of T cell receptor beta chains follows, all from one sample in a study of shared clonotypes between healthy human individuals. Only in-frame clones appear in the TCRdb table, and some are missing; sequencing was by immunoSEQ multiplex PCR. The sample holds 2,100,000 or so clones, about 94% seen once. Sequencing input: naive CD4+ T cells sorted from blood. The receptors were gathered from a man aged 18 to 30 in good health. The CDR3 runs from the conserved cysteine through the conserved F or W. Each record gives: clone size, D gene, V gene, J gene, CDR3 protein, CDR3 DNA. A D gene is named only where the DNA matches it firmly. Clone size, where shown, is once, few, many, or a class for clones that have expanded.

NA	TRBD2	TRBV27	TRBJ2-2	CASSPGLAGGELFF	TGTGCCAGCAGTCCAGGACTAGCGGGAGGGGAGCTGTTTTTT
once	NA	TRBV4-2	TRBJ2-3	CASSPSKADTQYF	TGTGCCAGCAGCCCGTCTAAAGCAGATACGCAGTATTTT
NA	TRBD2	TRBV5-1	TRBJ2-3	CASRRGTSGTDTQYF	TGCGCCAGCAGAAGGGGGACTAGCGGGACAGATACGCAGTATTTT
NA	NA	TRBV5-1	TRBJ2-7	CASSPNSGRTYEQYF	TGCGCCAGCAGCCCGAATAGTGGCAGAACCTACGAGCAGTACTTC
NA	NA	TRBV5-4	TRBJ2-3	CASSLVPLGDTQYF	TGTGCCAGCAGCTTGGTACCGCTAGGGGATACGCAGTATTTT
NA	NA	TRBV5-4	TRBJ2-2	CASSFGLGTGELFF	TGTGCCAGCAGCTTCGGACTCGGCACCGGGGAGCTGTTTTTT
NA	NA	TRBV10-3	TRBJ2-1	CAIRGEGAEQFF	TGTGCCATCAGGGGGGAGGGGGCTGAGCAGTTCTTC
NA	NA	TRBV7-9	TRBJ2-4	CASSPTDRRDIQYF	TGTGCCAGCAGCCCAACCGACCGTCGGGACATTCAGTACTTC
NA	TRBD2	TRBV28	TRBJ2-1	CASRDGLAGAYNEQFF	TGTGCCAGCAGGGATGGGCTAGCGGGAGCCTACAATGAGCAGTTCTTC
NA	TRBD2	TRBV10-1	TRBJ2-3	CASSERLAGGTDTQYF	TGCGCCAGCAGTGAGCGGCTAGCGGGAGGTACAGATACGCAGTATTTT
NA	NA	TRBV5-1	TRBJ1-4	CASSLGQGGEKLFF	TGCGCCAGCAGCTTGGGTCAAGGGGGAGAAAAACTGTTTTTT
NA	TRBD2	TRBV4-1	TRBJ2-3	CASSQDLERVIAGASDTQYF	TGCGCCAGCAGCCAAGATCTTGAGAGAGTCATAGCGGGAGCGTCGGATACGCAGTATTTT
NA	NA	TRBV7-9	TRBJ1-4	CATGGRRNEKLFF	TGTGCCACCGGCGGACGGCGCAATGAAAAACTGTTTTTT
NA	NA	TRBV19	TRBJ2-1	CASRGSGYHEQFF	TGTGCCAGCCGTGGAAGCGGGTACCATGAGCAGTTCTTC
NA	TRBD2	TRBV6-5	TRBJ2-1	CASSPPSGSYNEQFF	TGTGCCAGCAGCCCCCCTAGCGGGAGTTACAATGAGCAGTTCTTC
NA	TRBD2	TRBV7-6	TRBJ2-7	CASSLGLAGESYEQYF	TGTGCCAGCAGCTTAGGACTAGCGGGGGAGTCCTACGAGCAGTACTTC
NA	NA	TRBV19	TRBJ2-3	CASSVRRSADTQYF	TGTGCCAGTAGTGTTAGGAGGAGCGCAGATACGCAGTATTTT
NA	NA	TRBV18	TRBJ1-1	CASSPMEGVNTEAFF	TGTGCCAGCTCACCCATGGAGGGGGTGAACACTGAAGCTTTCTTT
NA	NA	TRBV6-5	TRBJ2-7	CASSYSVPDYEQYF	TGTGCCAGCAGTTACTCCGTGCCCGACTACGAGCAGTACTTC
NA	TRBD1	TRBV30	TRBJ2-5	CAWRRRQGLAEETQYF	TGTGCCTGGAGGCGTCGACAGGGGCTAGCTGAGGAGACCCAGTACTTC
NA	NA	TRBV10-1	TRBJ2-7	CFRSAISYEQYF	TGCTTTCGTTCGGCGATTTCCTACGAGCAGTACTTC
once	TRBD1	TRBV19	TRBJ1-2	CASSIARDSRGYTF	TGTGCCAGTAGTATAGCTCGGGACAGCCGTGGCTACACCTTC
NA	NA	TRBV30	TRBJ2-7	CACGVYEQYF	TGTGCCTGCGGGGTCTACGAGCAGTACTTC
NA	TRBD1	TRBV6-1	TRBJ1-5	CASSETGGLGQPQHF	TGTGCCAGCAGTGAAACAGGGGGCCTTGGTCAGCCCCAGCATTTT
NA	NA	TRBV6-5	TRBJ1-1	CASRDQKFAAFF	TGTGCCAGCAGAGATCAGAAATTTGCAGCTTTCTTT
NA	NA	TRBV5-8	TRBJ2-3	CASSLDLHITDTQYF	TGTGCCAGCAGCTTGGATCTACACATCACAGATACGCAGTATTTT
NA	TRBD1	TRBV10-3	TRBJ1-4	CAIRPGGQLNEKLFF	TGTGCCATCAGGCCAGGGGGGCAACTTAATGAAAAACTGTTTTTT
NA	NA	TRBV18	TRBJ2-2	CASSPQQGRGYVGELFF	TGTGCCAGCTCACCACAACAGGGAAGGGGATATGTCGGGGAGCTGTTTTTT
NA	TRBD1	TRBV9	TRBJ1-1	CASSVQGQDKAFF	TGTGCCAGCAGCGTACAAGGACAGGACAAAGCTTTCTTT
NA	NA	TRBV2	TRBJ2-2	CASSVLGNTGELFF	TGTGCCAGCAGTGTTCTGGGGAACACCGGGGAGCTGTTTTTT
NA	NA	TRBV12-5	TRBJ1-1	CASGNRENTEAFF	TGTGCTAGTGGCAACAGGGAAAACACTGAAGCTTTCTTT
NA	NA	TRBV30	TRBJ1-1	CAWRGQKLNTEAFF	TGTGCCTGGAGGGGACAAAAATTGAACACTGAAGCTTTCTTT
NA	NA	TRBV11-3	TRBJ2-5	CASSRGGAGAETQYF	TGTGCCAGCAGCCGAGGGGGGGCCGGAGCAGAGACCCAGTACTTC
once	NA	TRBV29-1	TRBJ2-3	CSVTGRFTDTQYF	TGCAGCGTTACAGGGCGGTTTACAGATACGCAGTATTTT
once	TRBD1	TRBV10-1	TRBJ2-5	CATPTGTETQYF	TGCGCCACCCCGACAGGGACGGAGACCCAGTACTTC
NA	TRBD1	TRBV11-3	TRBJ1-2	CASSLRGQGANYGYTF	TGTGCCAGCAGCTTGAGAGGACAGGGGGCAAACTATGGCTACACCTTC
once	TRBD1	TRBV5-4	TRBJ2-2	CASSPGQGNTGELFF	TGTGCCAGCAGCCCGGGACAGGGGAACACCGGGGAGCTGTTTTTT
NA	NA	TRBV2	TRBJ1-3	CASSELGTSGNTIYF	TGTGCCAGCAGTGAATTGGGTACATCTGGAAACACCATATATTTT
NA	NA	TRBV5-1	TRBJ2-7	CASSLATRGSDEQYF	TGCGCCAGCAGCTTGGCCACGAGGGGGTCCGACGAGCAGTACTTC
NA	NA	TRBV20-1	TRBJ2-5	CSAVRGETQYF	TGCAGTGCCGTAAGGGGGGAGACCCAGTACTTC
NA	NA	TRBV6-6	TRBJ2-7	CASREGSYEQYF	TGTGCCAGCAGAGAAGGGTCCTACGAGCAGTACTTC
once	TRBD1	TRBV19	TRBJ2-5	CASSTGDRWETQYF	TGTGCCAGTAGTACGGGGGACAGGTGGGAGACCCAGTACTTC
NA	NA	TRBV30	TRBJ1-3	CAWTYSGNTIYF	TGTGCCTGGACCTACTCTGGAAACACCATATATTTT
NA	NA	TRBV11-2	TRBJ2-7	CASSPGVGEQYF	TGTGCCAGCAGTCCGGGGGTAGGCGAGCAGTACTTC
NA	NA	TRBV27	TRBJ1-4	CASSLSTGHNEKLFF	TGTGCCAGCAGTTTATCGACGGGGCACAATGAAAAACTGTTTTTT
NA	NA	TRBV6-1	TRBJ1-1	CASSLAGAMNTEAFF	TGTGCCAGCAGCTTGGCGGGTGCCATGAACACTGAAGCTTTCTTT
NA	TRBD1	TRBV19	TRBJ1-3	CASSIDRDSGNTIYF	TGTGCCAGTAGTATCGACAGGGACTCTGGAAACACCATATATTTT
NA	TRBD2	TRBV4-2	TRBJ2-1	CASSQDWLAAYNEQFF	TGTGCCAGCAGCCAAGATTGGCTAGCGGCCTACAATGAGCAGTTCTTC
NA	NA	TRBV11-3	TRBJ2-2	CASSLVRGPANTGELFF	TGTGCCAGCAGCTTAGTACGGGGGCCTGCGAACACCGGGGAGCTGTTTTTT
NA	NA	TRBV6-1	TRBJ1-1	CASSGALNTEAFF	TGTGCCAGCAGTGGTGCACTGAACACTGAAGCTTTCTTT